What follows is one T cell receptor beta chain and its context. Only in-frame clones appear in the TCRdb table, and some are missing; sequencing was by immunoSEQ multiplex PCR. The table shows 33,000 or so clones, with around 94% occurring only once. This sample was taken from a study of graft-versus-host responses after intestinal transplantation. The material sequenced was PBMCs, taken 16 days after intestinal transplant. The clonotype originates from a human patient who received an intestinal transplant, so some T cells may come from the graft donor.

The CDR3 nucleotides read TGTGCCAGCAGTTCACAGGGGGCGCCTAACTATGGCTACACCTTC. Its translation is CASSSQGAPNYGYTF. V usage is TRBV6-6 and J usage is TRBJ1-2, with 9 bases that match TRBD1. Germline V CDR1 and CDR2: MNHNY, SVGAGI (reference sequence). The ends lost 4 bases at V and 0 bases at J; junction bases unmatched: 3. This CDR3 comprises 15 residues.